This is a list of T cell receptor beta chains from one sample in a study of cytomegalovirus exposure and HLA in healthy donors. Repertoires were generated with immunoSEQ multiplex PCR, while TCRdb's copy carries only in-frame clones and drops some. Of some 180,000 clones listed, about 85% are singletons. Sequencing was performed on PBMCs. These receptors were taken from a boy between 2 and 10 years old in good health and CMV-seronegative. CDR3s include the opening cysteine and the closing phenylalanine or tryptophan. A D gene is named only where the DNA matches it firmly. Size is stated for part of the rows, as once, few or many counts, or as a class when the clone is expanded.

>15|TRBV18|-|-|TRBJ2-7
CASSPKRGTEYEQYF
TGTGCCAGCTCACCAAAACGGGGTACCGAGTACGAGCAGTACTTC
>14|TRBV6-5|-|-|TRBJ2-2
CASRRRVDTGELFF
TGTGCCAGCAGGAGACGGGTTGACACCGGGGAGCTGTTTTTT
>16|TRBV7-9|-|-|TRBJ2-1
CASSLPPGRESDEQFF
TGTGCCAGCAGCTTACCGCCTGGGCGGGAATCGGATGAGCAGTTCTTC
>13|TRBV28|-|-|TRBJ1-2
CASSNPGYYGYTF
TGTGCCAGCAGCAACCCAGGGTACTATGGCTACACCTTC
>15|TRBV5-1|-|-|TRBJ1-1
CASSLSGVVRTEAFF
TGCGCCAGCAGCTTGTCCGGGGTAGTGCGGACTGAAGCTTTCTTT
>14|TRBV6-5|-|-|TRBJ2-7
CASSGRRSSYEQYF
TGTGCCAGCAGCGGACGGAGGAGCTCCTACGAGCAGTACTTC
>11|TRBV6-5|-|-|TRBJ2-7
CASMLGASEYF
TGTGCCAGCATGCTGGGGGCTTCCGAGTACTTC
>18|TRBV6-1|-|TRBD2|TRBJ2-1
CASSAGTSGVSSYNEQFF
TGTGCCAGCAGTGCCGGGACTAGCGGTGTTAGCTCCTACAATGAGCAGTTCTTC
>17|TRBV7-9|-|TRBD2|TRBJ2-1
CASSSSPGTSGRNEQFF
TGTGCCAGCAGCTCAAGCCCCGGGACTAGCGGGAGAAATGAGCAGTTCTTC
>14|TRBV27|-|-|TRBJ1-2
CASSSLWGRDGYTF
TGTGCCAGCAGTAGCCTGTGGGGGAGGGATGGCTACACCTTC
>11|TRBV2|-|-|TRBJ1-2
CASGGGYGYTF
TGTGCCAGCGGGGGGGGGTATGGCTACACCTTC
>15|TRBV28|-|TRBD1|TRBJ2-7
CASRPGGQGRYEQYF
TGTGCCAGCAGACCCGGGGGACAGGGGAGGTACGAGCAGTACTTC
>13|TRBV19|-|-|TRBJ2-5
CASSIDPGETQYF
TGTGCCAGTAGTATCGATCCGGGAGAGACCCAGTACTTC
>15|TRBV11-2|-|-|TRBJ2-3
CASSTGGRGADTQYF
TGTGCCAGCAGCACAGGGGGGAGGGGCGCGGATACGCAGTATTTT
>15|TRBV5-6|once|TRBD1|TRBJ1-1
CASSLAGQGNTEAFF
TGTGCCAGCAGCTTGGCGGGACAGGGGAACACTGAAGCTTTCTTT
>14|TRBV5-1|-|TRBD1|TRBJ2-7
CASSNQGVPYEQYF
TGCGCCAGCAGCAATCAGGGGGTCCCCTACGAGCAGTACTTC
>15|TRBV27|-|TRBD2|TRBJ2-1
CASSLLIAGGNEQFF
TGTGCCAGCAGTTTATTAATAGCGGGGGGCAATGAGCAGTTCTTC
>14|TRBV6-1|-|TRBD2|TRBJ2-3
CASRTSGRGDTQYF
TGTGCCAGCAGGACTTCAGGGCGGGGGGATACGCAGTATTTT
>14|TRBV18|once|TRBD2|TRBJ2-1
CASSPPLAGNEQFF
TGTGCCAGCTCACCACCTCTAGCGGGAAATGAGCAGTTCTTC
>15|TRBV7-9|-|-|TRBJ1-3
CASSGTAYSGNTIYF
TGTGCCAGCAGCGGTACAGCCTACTCTGGAAACACCATATATTTT
>17|TRBV6-1|-|TRBD2|TRBJ2-1
CASSDLTGTRFGDEQFF
TGTGCCAGCAGTGACCTAACCGGGACTAGATTTGGGGATGAGCAGTTCTTC
>12|TRBV15|-|-|TRBJ1-2
CATSRDSYGYTF
TGTGCCACCAGCAGGGACAGCTATGGCTACACCTTC
>16|TRBV2|-|-|TRBJ1-6
CASSERSRVGNSPLHF
TGTGCCAGCAGTGAAAGGTCGAGGGTTGGTAATTCACCCCTCCACTTT
>14|TRBV6-1|-|-|TRBJ1-2
CASSEGTSTVGYTF
TGTGCCAGCAGTGAAGGGACTTCAACAGTCGGCTACACCTTC
>16|TRBV28|-|-|TRBJ1-6
CASSLGTRGGNSPLHF
TGTGCCAGCAGTTTAGGGACCCGCGGGGGTAATTCACCCCTCCACTTT
>15|TRBV19|-|-|TRBJ1-2
CASSIGEGANYGYTF
TGTGCCAGTAGTATCGGAGAAGGGGCTAACTATGGCTACACCTTC
>16|TRBV28|-|TRBD1|TRBJ2-1
CASSSHTGTGYNEQFF
TGTGCCAGCAGTTCTCACACCGGGACAGGGTACAATGAGCAGTTCTTC
>15|TRBV4-1|-|-|TRBJ2-7
CASSQDRDGGYEQYF
TGCGCCAGCAGCCAAGATAGGGATGGCGGGTACGAGCAGTACTTC
>16|TRBV4-1|-|-|TRBJ2-7
CASSQDIGQGYYEQYF
TGCGCCAGCAGCCAAGATATCGGGCAGGGGTACTACGAGCAGTACTTC
>17|TRBV4-1|-|-|TRBJ2-7
CASSQGIRVTGIYEQYF
TGCGCCAGCAGCCAAGGCATTCGGGTGACGGGGATCTACGAGCAGTACTTC
>15|TRBV7-9|-|TRBD1|TRBJ1-1
CASSSLKGADTEAFF
TGTGCCAGCAGCTCACTTAAGGGGGCGGACACTGAAGCTTTCTTT
>12|TRBV29-1|once|-|TRBJ1-2
CSVEPVIYGYTF
TGCAGCGTTGAACCAGTTATCTATGGCTACACCTTC
>18|TRBV28|-|-|TRBJ1-1
CASSQARSLLVGDPEAFF
TGTGCCAGCAGCCAAGCCCGTTCTTTACTTGTGGGCGATCCTGAAGCTTTCTTT
>15|TRBV15|-|TRBD1|TRBJ1-2
CATSRGTGGSYGYTF
TGTGCCACCAGCAGAGGGACAGGGGGGAGCTATGGCTACACCTTC
>13|TRBV28|-|-|TRBJ1-5
CATEYSSNQPQHF
TGTGCCACCGAATACAGTAGCAATCAGCCCCAGCATTTT
>15|TRBV19|-|-|TRBJ2-2
CASSILDRNTGELFF
TGTGCCAGTAGTATACTCGACAGGAACACCGGGGAGCTGTTTTTT
>18|TRBV10-1|-|-|TRBJ1-6
CASSGGRVPELPNSPLHF
TGCGCCAGCAGTGGGGGCAGGGTCCCCGAACTACCTAATTCACCCCTCCACTTT
>17|TRBV9|-|TRBD2|TRBJ2-6
CASSKRGGISGANVLTF
TGTGCCAGCAGCAAGCGGGGGGGAATCTCTGGGGCCAACGTCCTGACTTTC
>15|TRBV5-1|-|TRBD1|TRBJ2-3
CASSLKQGAADTQYF
TGCGCCAGCAGCTTGAAGCAGGGGGCCGCAGATACGCAGTATTTT
>12|TRBV29-1|-|-|TRBJ1-2
CSVDSQGKGYTF
TGCAGCGTTGATTCTCAGGGGAAAGGCTACACCTTC
>16|TRBV5-1|-|-|TRBJ2-1
CASSLLERSSYNEQFF
TGCGCCAGCAGCTTGTTAGAAAGAAGCTCCTACAATGAGCAGTTCTTC
>13|TRBV15|-|TRBD1|TRBJ2-7
CATSRPNRDRRYF
TGTGCCACCAGCAGACCCAACCGGGACAGAAGGTACTTC
>14|TRBV7-6|-|TRBD1|TRBJ2-5
CASSLTGGWETQYF
TGTGCCAGCAGCTTGACAGGGGGCTGGGAGACCCAGTACTTC
>16|TRBV30|-|-|TRBJ1-4
CAWSVSLAATNEKLFF
TGTGCCTGGAGTGTAAGTCTGGCAGCAACTAATGAAAAACTGTTTTTT
>16|TRBV2|-|TRBD2|TRBJ2-7
CASSDSWRGTNYEQYF
TGTGCCAGCAGTGACTCCTGGCGGGGGACCAACTACGAGCAGTACTTC
>14|TRBV6-5|-|TRBD2|TRBJ2-3
CASSLGLATDTQYF
TGTGCCAGCAGCTTAGGACTAGCGACAGATACGCAGTATTTT
>15|TRBV9|-|TRBD1|TRBJ1-2
CASSVGGQGNYGYTF
TGTGCCAGCAGCGTAGGGGGACAGGGGAACTATGGCTACACCTTC
>18|TRBV10-1|-|TRBD1|TRBJ2-2
CASRPRDRGLQNTGELFF
TGCGCCAGCAGACCCCGGGACAGGGGGTTACAGAACACCGGGGAGCTGTTTTTT
>15|TRBV9|-|-|TRBJ1-2
CASSVGGRGLEGYTF
TGTGCCAGCAGCGTAGGCGGGAGGGGATTGGAAGGCTACACCTTC
>11|TRBV28|-|-|TRBJ1-1
CASSFIQEAFF
TGTGCCAGCAGTTTTATCCAGGAAGCTTTCTTT
>15|TRBV6-5|-|TRBD1|TRBJ2-7
CASRSPRGSSYEQYF
TGTGCCAGCAGGTCCCCCAGGGGGAGCTCCTACGAGCAGTACTTC
>16|TRBV5-1|-|TRBD2|TRBJ2-2
CASSAGLAGVAGELFF
TGCGCCAGCAGCGCGGGACTAGCGGGCGTAGCCGGGGAGCTGTTTTTT
>11|TRBV28|-|-|TRBJ1-5
CGVAQDQPQHF
TGCGGGGTAGCTCAGGATCAGCCCCAGCATTTT